This T cell receptor beta chain came from a study of regulatory T cells in long-lasting Graves disease. In building TCR beta libraries, iRepertoire HTBI primers were used together with Arm-PCR of CDR3 regions. TCRdb reprocessed the multiplex PCR reads with MiXCR, giving one entry per CDR3 protein. The sample contains more than 350,000 distinct CDR3 sequences, 15% of which appear only once. Study observations and caveats: Favored gene segments in persistent disease were TRBV28, TRBJ1-2 and TRBJ2-5.

In regard to this clonotype: Its cognate antigen is unknown.

Time point of the sample: newly diagnosed GD, antithyroid drugs for less than 3 months. Generation of the TCR library employed RNA extracted from PBMCs. Looked up from germline, CDR1 is SGHDN and CDR2 is FVKESK. Trimming pared 9 bases from V and 6 bases from J, leaving 15 bases between. This CDR3 is built from 13 residues. This same sample was also part of a study on T cells in Graves' hyperthyroidism and ophthalmopathy.

This clonotype was obtained from a woman aged 25 to 39 with Graves disease. The sequencing used peripheral blood mononuclear cells (PBMCs), collected at new diagnosis, from a patient treated with antithyroid drugs. The chain combines TRBV14 with TRBJ1-5; D possibly corresponds to TRBD1 (6 bases). The CDR3 here is CASSTGIGQPQHF. DNA of the CDR3: TGTGCCAGTTCAACAGGGATAGGTCAGCCCCAGCATTTT.